The 30 T cell receptor beta chains below were found in one sample sequenced in a study of cytomegalovirus exposure and HLA in healthy donors. A multiplex PCR was run with 60 Vbeta primers and 13 Jbeta primers. TCRdb's copy holds only in-frame clones and misses some; the assay was immunoSEQ multiplex PCR. This repertoire shows around 92,000 clones, approximately 80% found once; its top ten account for 16%. The sample taken for sequencing was PBMCs. These receptors originate from a man between 60 and 70 years old in good health and CMV-seropositive.

The chain joins TRBV5-4 to TRBJ2-1; 10 nucleotides line up with TRBD2. The V and J ends lost 3 bases and 8 bases, in that order; junction bases with no gene match: 8. The CDR3 is 15 residues long. The germline V gene encodes CDR1 SGHNT and CDR2 YYREEE (reference sequence). The CDR3 region has the DNA TGTGCCAGCAGCTACCCACTAGCGGGGATCTATGAGCAGTTCTTC. It is translated as CASSYPLAGIYEQFF.

The chain joins TRBV15 to TRBJ2-5; 8 bases agree with TRBD1. Unmatched junction bases numbered 9, after V lost 5 bases and J lost 4 bases. The CDR3 contains 15 residues. Germline values: CDR1 LNHNV, CDR2 YYDKDF (reference sequence). CDR3 loop: CATSLPLGTGETQYF. CDR3 sequence (DNA): TGTGCCACCAGCCTCCCCCTAGGGACAGGAGAGACCCAGTACTTC.

This chain links TRBV6-5 with TRBJ1-3, with D unclear. The germline V gene has CDR1 MNHEY and CDR2 SVGAGI. The CDR3 sequence is 15 residues long. The V end was cut by 6 bases, the J end by 0 bases, with 12 bases between. The CDR3 DNA follows: TGTGCCAGCAGCCTCACTGAATACTCTGGAAACACCATATATTTT. As protein: CASSLTEYSGNTIYF.

The V and J genes are TRBV5-1 and TRBJ1-1, with 8 bases aligning to TRBD1. Germline assignment: CDR1 SGHRS and CDR2 YFSETQ. The CDR3 is 13 amino acids. With V trimmed by 7 bases and J by 8 bases, 10 bases remained unmatched. CDR3 amino acids: CASGLTGVLEAFF. In nucleotides, the CDR3 is TGCGCCAGCGGCCTGACAGGGGTATTAGAAGCTTTCTTT.

The chain combines TRBV29-1 with TRBJ1-1; D might be TRBD1 (5 bases). The V and J ends lost 8 bases and 1 base respectively, with 14 bases between them. This CDR3 region has 13 residues. CDR1 and CDR2 from the germline V gene are SQVTM and ANQGSEA. The CDR3 region has the DNA TGCAGCCCCCAAAGGGGCCCGAACACTGAAGCTTTCTTT. This translates into CSPQRGPNTEAFF.

This clone was seen more than once but under ten times. The rearrangement links TRBV7-2 to TRBJ1-6, with 10 bases matching TRBD1. J was trimmed by 0 bases and V by 2 bases; bases with no gene match: 4. This CDR3 is built from 18 residues. Per the germline V gene, CDR1 is SGHTA and CDR2 is FQGNSA. The CDR3 spells CASSLRQGASSYNSPLHF. CDR3 nucleotides: TGTGCCAGCAGCTTAAGACAGGGGGCTAGCTCCTATAATTCACCCCTCCACTTT.

The CDR3 spells CASSLQGQGSSYEQYF. The CDR3 DNA reads TGTGCCAGCAGTTTACAGGGACAGGGAAGTTCCTACGAGCAGTACTTC. This chain joins TRBV27 and TRBJ2-7; 9 nucleotides match TRBD1. The CDR3 consists of 16 residues. After removal of 2 bases from V and 1 base from J, the junction contained 6 bases not matched to a gene. The germline V gene encodes CDR1 MNHEY and CDR2 SMNVEV (reference sequence).

The chain carries TRBV7-3 and TRBJ2-1; 8 bases line up with TRBD2. The germline gives CDR1 SGHTA, CDR2 FQGTGA. After removal of 2 bases from V and 5 bases from J, the junction contained 2 bases not matched to a gene. The CDR3 has 14 amino acids. CDR3: CASSLAGGNNEQFF. The CDR3, as DNA: TGTGCCAGCAGCTTAGCGGGGGGAAACAATGAGCAGTTCTTC.

V gene TRBV19 combines with J gene TRBJ2-7; 9 bases map to TRBD1. This CDR3 region has 17 residues. From germline, CDR1 is LNHDA and CDR2 SQIVND (reference sequence). With 5 bases clipped from V and 4 bases from J, the junction kept 15 bases outside the gene matches. In DNA form, the CDR3 reads TGTGCCAGTAGTTCCCCCCCTCGGGACAGGGTGTTGTACGAGCAGTACTTC. Its protein is CASSSPPRDRVLYEQYF.

The chain joins TRBV28 to TRBJ1-5; D is undetermined. Germline V gene data show CDR1 as MDHEN and CDR2 as SYDVKM. Trimming stripped 5 bases from V and 0 bases from J, with 14 bases between. This CDR3 has 16 residues. CDR3 in DNA: TGTGCCAGCAGTCCCAGGACTTGGAATAGCAATCAGCCCCAGCATTTT. It encodes CASSPRTWNSNQPQHF. The full variable domain, in which reference TRBV28 and TRBJ1-5 provide the parts outside the CDR3, is DVKVTQSSRYLVKRTGEKVFLECVQDMDHENMFWYRQDPGLGLRLIYFSYDVKMKEKGDIPEGYSVSREKKERFSLILESASTNQTSMYLCASSPRTWNSNQPQHFGDGTRLSIL.

The gene calls are TRBV18 and TRBJ1-2, with TRBD1 matching over 7 bases. In germline, CDR1 is KGHSH, CDR2 LQKENI. This CDR3 has 13 amino acids. Trimming at V came to 3 bases and at J to 6 bases, leaving 4 bases not matched to a gene. The chain's CDR3 is CASSPEGAHGYTF. The CDR3 bases are TGTGCCAGCTCACCCGAGGGGGCACATGGCTACACCTTC.

The chain has TRBV9 and TRBJ1-3; D ambiguous. There are 14 residues in the CDR3. Trimming shortened V by 4 bases and J by 1 base, and 9 bases separated the two germline ends. Germline CDR1 reads SGDLS; CDR2 reads YYNGEE. CDR3 residues: CASSTHSSGNTIYF. CDR3 nucleotide sequence: TGTGCCAGCAGCACCCATAGTTCTGGAAACACCATATATTTT.

The chain employs TRBV7-9 and TRBJ1-1, with 9 nucleotides matching TRBD1. V gave up 5 bases and J gave up 1 base; unmatched junction bases: 5. The CDR3 runs to 15 residues. From germline, CDR1 is SEHNR and CDR2 FQNEAQ (reference sequence). The chain's CDR3 is CASSEEDRGNTEAFF. In DNA, the CDR3 is TGTGCCAGCAGCGAGGAGGACAGGGGGAACACTGAAGCTTTCTTT.

This chain joins TRBV29-1 and TRBJ2-7; TRBD1 matches at 7 bases. The length of the CDR3 is 13 residues. Germline CDR1 reads SQVTM; CDR2 reads ANQGSEA. CDR3 loop: CSCGTEDFYEQYF. As DNA, the CDR3 is TGCAGTTGTGGGACAGAAGATTTCTACGAGCAGTACTTC.

The chain joins TRBV14 to TRBJ2-5; the match to TRBD1 covers 8 bases. V gave up 3 bases and J gave up 8 bases; unmatched junction bases: 14. This CDR3 region has 16 residues. Germline CDR1 and CDR2: SGHDN and FVKESK. CDR3 amino acids: CASSHSRTGIWRTQYF. The CDR3 bases are TGTGCCAGCAGCCACTCTCGGACAGGGATATGGAGAACCCAGTACTTC.

The chain links TRBV21-1 to TRBJ2-7; the tabulated D call, TRBD1, remains unverified against the DNA. TRBV21-1 corresponds to a pseudogene. The CDR3 is made up of 15 amino acids. CDR3 bases: TGTGCCAGCAGCAGATGGACAGGGACCTCCTACGAGCAGTACTTC. This sequence encodes CASSRWTGTSYEQYF.

This rearrangement joins TRBV9 to TRBJ2-2, with D perhaps TRBD1 (5 bases). Germline V gene data show CDR1 as SGDLS and CDR2 as YYNGEE. Trimming left V 4 bases short and J 1 base short, with 17 bases between. There are 17 residues in the CDR3. CDR3 DNA sequence: TGTGCCAGCAGCCCCCTGGGTGGGGCCATGAACACCGGGGAGCTGTTTTTT. The encoded protein is CASSPLGGAMNTGELFF. The full variable domain, its missing parts supplied by reference TRBV9 and TRBJ2-2, is DSGVTQTPKHLITATGQRVTLRCSPRSGDLSVYWYQQSLDQGLQFLIQYYNGEERAKGNILERFSAQQFPDLHSELNLSSLELGDSALYFCASSPLGGAMNTGELFFGEGSRLTVL.

The CDR3 protein is CASSQDLVGTEQFF. DNA of the CDR3: TGTGCCAGCAGCCAAGATCTGGTGGGGACAGAGCAGTTCTTC. The V gene is TRBV14, the J gene TRBJ2-1; D perhaps matches TRBD1 (6 bases). Trimming took off 0 bases at V and 10 bases at J, with 13 bases between the two ends. The CDR3 covers 14 residues. Germline V lookup: CDR1 SGHDN, CDR2 FVKESK.

V and J are TRBV15 and TRBJ1-5; D is perhaps TRBD1 (5 bases). CDR3 size: 17 residues. Trimming took off 5 bases at V and 8 bases at J, with 25 bases between the two ends. Germline values: CDR1 LNHNV, CDR2 YYDKDF (reference sequence). CDR3: CATSENLGQGTGKPQHF. For the CDR3, the DNA is TGTGCCACCAGCGAGAACCTCGGACAAGGCACTGGAAAGCCCCAGCATTTT.

The chain uses TRBV5-1 and TRBJ2-7; the match to TRBD2 covers 7 bases. This CDR3 contains 14 residues. Per the germline V gene, CDR1 is SGHRS and CDR2 is YFSETQ. V lost 4 bases, J lost 2 bases, and 6 bases stayed unmatched. The CDR3 DNA reads TGCGCCAGCAGCACGCGACTAGCTACCTACGAGCAGTACTTC. Amino acid sequence: CASSTRLATYEQYF.

This clone appeared a few times. V usage is TRBV5-1 and J usage is TRBJ1-1; 7 bases agree with TRBD1. This CDR3 region has 14 residues. Germline loops: CDR1 SGHRS, CDR2 YFSETQ. The V and J ends lost 4 bases and 7 bases, in that order; junction bases with no gene match: 10. The CDR3 sequence is CASSTRDSGREAFF. The CDR3 DNA follows: TGCGCCAGCAGCACGCGGGACAGCGGCCGTGAAGCTTTCTTT.

J is TRBJ1-1 and V is TRBV25-1; D is perhaps TRBD1 (5 bases). The V gene's germline CDR1 is MGHDK and CDR2 SYGVNS. The CDR3 is 11 residues long. V was cut by 5 bases and J by 8 bases, with 9 bases left in between. The CDR3 sequence is CASSIYREAFF. CDR3 coding DNA: TGTGCCAGCAGTATTTACAGGGAAGCTTTCTTT.

The chain has TRBV7-2 and TRBJ2-5, with D tentatively TRBD1 (5 bases). The V and J ends lost 2 bases and 5 bases respectively, with 24 bases between them. Per germline, CDR1 SGHTA and CDR2 FQGNSA. The CDR3 is made up of 18 amino acids. CDR3 coding DNA: TGTGCCAGCAGCTTAAGACAGAGTGTGACTTGGCTGGTGGAGACCCAGTACTTC. The encoded protein is CASSLRQSVTWLVETQYF.

This sequence joins TRBV27 and TRBJ2-1, with 8 bases matching TRBD1. CDR1 is MNHEY, CDR2 SMNVEV, per germline (reference sequence). The CDR3 has 14 amino acids. With 4 bases clipped from V and 5 bases from J, the junction kept 4 bases outside the gene matches. The CDR3 is CASSSKTGDNEQFF. The CDR3 nucleotides read TGTGCCAGCAGTTCCAAGACAGGGGACAATGAGCAGTTCTTC.

On this clone itself: Other DNA sequences of this sample code for an identical CDR3. The rearrangement links TRBV6-5 to TRBJ2-2, with 7 nucleotides matching TRBD2. Per the germline V gene, CDR1 is MNHEY and CDR2 is SVGAGI. The CDR3 length is 14 residues. The trim removed 5 bases at V and 2 bases at J, leaving 2 bases unmatched. The DNA of the CDR3 is TGTGCCAGCAGTCTAGCGGAAAACACCGGGGAGCTGTTTTTT. Protein sequence: CASSLAENTGELFF.

J is TRBJ2-2 and V is TRBV18; D is unresolved. The ends were cut back, 2 bases at V and 2 bases at J, with 9 bases in the middle. The CDR3 spans 15 residues. Germline V CDR1 and CDR2: KGHSH, LQKENI. CDR3 protein: CASSPARFNTGELFF. The CDR3 bases are TGTGCCAGCTCACCAGCTAGGTTTAACACCGGGGAGCTGTTTTTT.

This clone was observed a few times. A far larger clone is one nucleotide away, so this likely arose from a read error. The chain has TRBV13 and TRBJ1-6, with TRBD1 identical over 9 bases. V lost 4 bases, J lost 11 bases, and 9 bases stayed unmatched. The V gene's germline CDR1 is PRHDT and CDR2 FYEKMQ (reference sequence). The CDR3 extends over 15 amino acids. CDR3 sequence reads: CASSSTGGGNAPLHF. CDR3 in DNA: TGTGCCAGCAGCTCGACAGGGGGTGGGAATGCACCCCTCCACTTT.

The chain is built from TRBV30 and TRBJ1-6, with D hard to call. The CDR3 is 15 amino acids. CDR1 and CDR2 from the germline V gene are GTSNPN and SVGIG (reference sequence). V dropped 2 bases and J dropped 0 bases, with 8 bases sitting between them. The CDR3 DNA is TGTGCCTGGAGTATGGAGAGCTCCTATAATTCACCCCTCCACTTT. Translating it yields CAWSMESSYNSPLHF.

V and J are TRBV5-6 and TRBJ2-1; 7 nucleotides match TRBD1. The junction had 14 bases not matched to a gene; V was cut back by 3 bases and J by 2 bases. Germline V gene data show CDR1 as SGHDT and CDR2 as YYEEEE. The CDR3 runs to 18 residues. CDR3 residues: CASSSGIRTGITYNEQFF. The CDR3 DNA reads as TGTGCCAGCAGCTCAGGGATTCGGACAGGCATCACCTACAATGAGCAGTTCTTC. The variable domain in full, with the rest retrieved from reference TRBV5-6 and TRBJ2-1, is DAGVTQSPTHLIKTRGQQVTLRCSPKSGHDTVSWYQQALGQGPQFIFQYYEEEERQRGNFPDRFSGHQFPNYSSELNVNALLLGDSALYLCASSSGIRTGITYNEQFFGPGTRLTVL.

The gene calls are TRBV10-3 and TRBJ1-5; 7 positions agree with TRBD1. This CDR3 has 15 residues. Germline CDR1 ENHRY, CDR2 SYGVKD. J lost 2 bases, V lost 6 bases, and 7 bases had no gene match. The CDR3 spells CAISRQGGGNQPQHF. CDR3 nucleotides: TGTGCCATCAGCCGACAGGGCGGTGGCAATCAGCCCCAGCATTTT.